The clone carrying this TCR beta chain has only one observation. What it recognizes is unknown. These data are taken from a study of CD8+ T cells in alopecia areata. Study conclusions and caveats: The study found higher clonality in lesional than normal scalp, especially in alopecia totalis/universalis.

As the sequencing template, cDNA was produced by extracting RNA and reverse transcribing it. The protocol was immunoSEQ multiplex PCR, while the TCRdb copy is restricted to in-frame clones and leaves out a portion. The table lists roughly 130,000 clones, 58% of them singletons. The sequence derives from a human donor with alopecia areata. The starting material was CD4+ T cells sorted from blood, obtained at week 0.

As DNA, the CDR3 is TGTGCCAGCAGCCCCAACAGGGTGAACACTGAAGCTTTCTTT. Translated, it gives CASSPNRVNTEAFF. The V and J genes are TRBV7-9 and TRBJ1-1, with D possibly matching TRBD1 (6 bases). Trimming removed 5 bases from V and 0 bases from J, with 10 bases in between. The CDR3 runs 14 residues. The germline V gene has CDR1 SEHNR and CDR2 FQNEAQ (reference sequence).